This T cell receptor beta chain was recorded in a study of cytomegalovirus exposure and HLA in healthy donors. Germline V gene data show CDR1 as SGHDT and CDR2 as YYEEEE. V was pared by 0 bases and J by 8 bases, with 11 bases between. The CDR3 runs to 13 residues. The count of this clone is one. Both 60 Vbeta primers and 13 Jbeta primers went into the PCR. Data came from immunoSEQ multiplex PCR; TCRdb stores just in-frame clones and leaves some out. This table holds around 30,000 clones, 87% found once. The chain has TRBV5-6 and TRBJ1-2; D gene uncertain. The receptor was derived from a boy aged 5 to 17 in good health and CMV-seronegative. The sequenced sample consisted of PBMCs. DNA of the CDR3: TGTGCCAGCAGCTTGGTGTCGGGGTTGGGCTACACCTTC. Its protein is CASSLVSGLGYTF.